This note documents a single T cell receptor (beta chain) sequence. The data are from a study of blood T cell repertoires in COVID-19. Generated by immunoSEQ multiplex PCR, the TCRdb table keeps only in-frame clones and is missing some. The sample consists of about 32,000 clones, roughly 90% of them appearing once. V lost 3 bases to trimming and J lost 0 bases, with 10 bases between them. Germline loops: CDR1 SGHDT, CDR2 YYEEEE. The CDR3 totals 15 residues. Material: peripheral blood. The TCR comes from a man aged 50-59 years with active or convalescent COVID-19. The chain links TRBV5-6 to TRBJ1-3, with a tentative D call TRBD1 (6 bases). CDR3 sequence: CASSSRDTSGNTIYF. The CDR3 DNA reads as TGTGCCAGCAGCTCACGGGACACCTCTGGAAACACCATATATTTT.